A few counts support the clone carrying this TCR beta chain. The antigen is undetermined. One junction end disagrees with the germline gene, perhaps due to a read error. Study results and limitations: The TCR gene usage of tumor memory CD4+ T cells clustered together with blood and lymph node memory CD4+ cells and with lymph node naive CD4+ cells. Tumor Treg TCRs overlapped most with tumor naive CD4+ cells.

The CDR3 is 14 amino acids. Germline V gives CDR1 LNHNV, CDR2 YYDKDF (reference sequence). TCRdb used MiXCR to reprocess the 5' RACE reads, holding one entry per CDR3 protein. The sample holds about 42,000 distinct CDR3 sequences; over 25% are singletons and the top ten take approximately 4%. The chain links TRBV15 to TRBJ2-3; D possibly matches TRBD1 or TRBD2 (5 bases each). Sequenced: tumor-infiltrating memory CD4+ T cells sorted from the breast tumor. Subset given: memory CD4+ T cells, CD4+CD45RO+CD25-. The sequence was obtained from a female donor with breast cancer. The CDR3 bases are TGTACCACCAGCCGGGACGGGTCCACAGATACGCAGTATTTT. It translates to CTTSRDGSTDTQYF.